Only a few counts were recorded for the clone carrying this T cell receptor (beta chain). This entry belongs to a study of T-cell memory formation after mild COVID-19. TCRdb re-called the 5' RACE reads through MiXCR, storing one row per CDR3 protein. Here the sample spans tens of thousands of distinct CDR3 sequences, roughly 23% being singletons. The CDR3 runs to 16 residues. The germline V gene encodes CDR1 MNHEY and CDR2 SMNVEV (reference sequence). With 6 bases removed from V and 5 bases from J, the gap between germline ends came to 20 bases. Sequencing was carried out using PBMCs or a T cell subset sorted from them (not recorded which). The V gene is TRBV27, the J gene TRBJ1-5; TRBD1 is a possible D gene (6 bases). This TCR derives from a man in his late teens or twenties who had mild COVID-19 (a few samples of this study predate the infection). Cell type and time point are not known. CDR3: CASRPLAQGQYQPQHF. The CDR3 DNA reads TGTGCCAGCAGACCGTTGGCTCAGGGGCAGTATCAGCCCCAGCATTTT.